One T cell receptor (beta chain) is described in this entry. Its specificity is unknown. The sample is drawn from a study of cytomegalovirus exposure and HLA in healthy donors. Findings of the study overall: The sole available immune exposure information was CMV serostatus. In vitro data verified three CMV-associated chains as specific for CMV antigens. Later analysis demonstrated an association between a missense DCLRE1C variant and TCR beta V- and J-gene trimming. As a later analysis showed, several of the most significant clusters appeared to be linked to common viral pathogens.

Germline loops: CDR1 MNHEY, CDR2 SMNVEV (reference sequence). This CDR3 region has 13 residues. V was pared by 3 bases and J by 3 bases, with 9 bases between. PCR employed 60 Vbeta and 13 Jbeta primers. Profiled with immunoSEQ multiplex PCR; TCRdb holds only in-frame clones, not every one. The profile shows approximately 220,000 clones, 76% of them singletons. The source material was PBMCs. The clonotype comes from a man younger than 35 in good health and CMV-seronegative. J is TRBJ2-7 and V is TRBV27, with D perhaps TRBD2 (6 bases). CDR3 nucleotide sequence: TGTGCCAGCAGTTTTCGCGGGGACTACGAGCAGTACTTC. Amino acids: CASSFRGDYEQYF.